Presented here are 12 T cell receptor beta chains from one specimen sequenced in a study of T cells in Graves' hyperthyroidism and ophthalmopathy. Regions amplified from RNA transcripts were the TCR beta CDR3 regions. HTBI primers were employed in a first-round RT-PCR of the TCR CDR3. TCRdb used MiXCR to reprocess the multiplex PCR reads, holding one entry per CDR3 protein. The sample consists of 660,000 or so distinct CDR3 sequences, approximately 42% of them appearing once. Sequencing was carried out using peripheral blood or thyroid tissue (not recorded which). These receptor sequences come from an adult man with Graves' disease, either hyperthyroidism or ophthalmopathy (not recorded which).

This clonotype was detected ten times or more. The chain recombines TRBV7-2 with TRBJ1-2; D remains unclear. Germline CDR1 is SGHTA and CDR2 is FQGNSA. Trimming took 1 base from V and 5 from J, leaving 11 bases between them. The CDR3 sequence is 14 residues long. CDR3 residues: CASSLVTPRYGYTF. Written as DNA, the CDR3 is TGTGCCAGCAGCTTAGTTACCCCCCGGTATGGCTACACCTTC.

The rearrangement joins TRBV20-1 to TRBJ1-2; a possible D gene is TRBD1 (6 bases). Germline V lookup: CDR1 DFQATT, CDR2 SNEGSKA (reference sequence). The CDR3 loop spans 14 amino acids. The V and J ends lost 0 bases and 4 bases respectively, with 12 bases between them. CDR3 residues: CSAREQGLGYGYTF. The CDR3 DNA reads as TGCAGTGCTAGAGAACAGGGATTAGGCTATGGCTACACCTTC.

There are a few counts of this clonotype. The CDR3 region is CASTRPMDTEAFF. The DNA for the CDR3 is TGTGCCAGCACCAGACCCATGGACACTGAAGCTTTCTTT. J is TRBJ1-1 and V is TRBV5-6; unclear D gene. V lost 6 bases, J lost 3 bases, and 12 bases lay in between. This CDR3 has 13 residues. The V gene's germline CDR1 is SGHDT and CDR2 YYEEEE.

V is TRBV29-1 and J is TRBJ1-2; maybe TRBD1 (6 bases). This CDR3 has 12 amino acids. In germline, CDR1 is SQVTM, CDR2 ANQGSEA. The V end was cut by 8 bases, the J end by 3 bases, with 13 bases between. The CDR3 nucleotides are TGCAGCTCCGGACAGACTTACTATGGCTACACCTTC. As protein: CSSGQTYYGYTF.

The rearrangement joins TRBV7-9 to TRBJ1-1; no reliable D call. Trimming took 3 bases from V and 5 from J, leaving 13 bases between them. Per germline, CDR1 SEHNR and CDR2 FQNEAQ (reference sequence). The CDR3 runs to 14 residues. CDR3 loop: CASSLDSLGTEAFF. For the CDR3, the DNA is TGTGCCAGCAGCTTGGACTCCTTGGGGACTGAAGCTTTCTTT.

The chain recombines TRBV29-1 with TRBJ1-4, with a tentative D call TRBD1 (5 bases). Trimming cost V 5 bases and J 7 bases, with 14 bases left between them. The CDR3 has 13 amino acids. Germline V CDR1 and CDR2: SQVTM, ANQGSEA. CDR3 bases: TGCAGCGTTTCAAAGGGGCAGGTTGAAAAACTGTTTTTT. The encoded protein is CSVSKGQVEKLFF.

At least ten counts were recorded for this clonotype. V usage is TRBV15 and J usage is TRBJ2-5; D possibly matches TRBD1 or TRBD2 (5 bases each). The CDR3 totals 17 residues. Germline V gene data show CDR1 as LNHNV and CDR2 as YYDKDF (reference sequence). V lost 0 bases and J lost 1, with 15 bases in between. CDR3 region: CATSRDRMAGTQETQYF. For the CDR3, the DNA is TGTGCCACCAGCAGAGATCGTATGGCAGGGACCCAAGAGACCCAGTACTTC. Supplemented by reference TRBV15 and TRBJ2-5, the full variable domain reads DAMVIQNPRYQVTQFGKPVTLSCSQTLNHNVMYWYQQKSSQAPKLLFHYYDKDFNNEADTPDNFQSRRPNTSFCFLDIRSPGLGDTAMYLCATSRDRMAGTQETQYFGPGTRLLVL.

This rearrangement joins TRBV3-1 to TRBJ1-6; D may be TRBD1 (5 bases). V was pared by 0 bases and J by 4 bases, with 7 bases between. This CDR3 comprises 15 residues. Germline-derived CDR1 and CDR2 are LGHDT and YNNKEL (reference sequence). CDR3 region: CASSQDHRYNSPLHF. Written as DNA, the CDR3 is TGTGCCAGCAGCCAAGATCACAGGTATAATTCACCCCTCCACTTT.

The chain joins TRBV29-1 to TRBJ2-7, with a weak D call TRBD2 (7 bases). Trimming stripped 4 bases from V and 4 bases from J, with 14 bases between. CDR1 is SQVTM, CDR2 ANQGSEA, per germline. CDR3 length: 13 amino acids. The DNA for the CDR3 is TGCAGCGTTGCTGGGGGGGCGAATTACGAGCAGTACTTC. It codes for CSVAGGANYEQYF.

This chain links TRBV25-1 with TRBJ2-5; D remains ambiguous. Trimming stripped 3 bases from V and 7 bases from J, with 3 bases between. The V gene's germline CDR1 is MGHDK and CDR2 SYGVNS. The CDR3 is 10 residues long. CDR3 in DNA: TGTGCCAGCAGTGATGTGACCCAGTACTTC. This codes for CASSDVTQYF.

The V call is TRBV25-1, the J call TRBJ2-7; maybe TRBD2 (5 bases). This CDR3 is 13 amino acids long. V lost 4 bases and J 6 bases, leaving 13 bases between the germline ends. Per germline, CDR1 MGHDK and CDR2 SYGVNS. The CDR3 bases are TGTGCCAGCAGTGTGCCGGCTCGGGGCGAGCAGTACTTC. It is translated as CASSVPARGEQYF.

This chain links TRBV10-3 with TRBJ2-7; no firm D call. The V gene lost 0 bases and the J gene lost 5 bases, with 8 bases spanning the gap. This CDR3 is built from 13 residues. In germline, CDR1 is ENHRY, CDR2 SYGVKD. CDR3 sequence (DNA): TGTGCCATCAGTGAGTCGCAAGGGAACGAGCAGTACTTC. This gives the protein CAISESQGNEQYF.